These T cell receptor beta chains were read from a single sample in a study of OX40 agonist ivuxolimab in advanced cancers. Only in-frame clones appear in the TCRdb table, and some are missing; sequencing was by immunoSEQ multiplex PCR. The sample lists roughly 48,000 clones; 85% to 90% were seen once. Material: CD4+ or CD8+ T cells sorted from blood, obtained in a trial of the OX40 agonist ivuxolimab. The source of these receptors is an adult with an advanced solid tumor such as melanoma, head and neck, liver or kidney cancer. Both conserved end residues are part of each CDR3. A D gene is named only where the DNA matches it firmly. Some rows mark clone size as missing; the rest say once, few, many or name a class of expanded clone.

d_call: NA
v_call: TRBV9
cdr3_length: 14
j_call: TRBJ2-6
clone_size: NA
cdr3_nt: TGTGCCAGCAGCGTAGCTAGCGGGGCCAACGTCCTGACTTTC
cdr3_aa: CASSVASGANVLTF

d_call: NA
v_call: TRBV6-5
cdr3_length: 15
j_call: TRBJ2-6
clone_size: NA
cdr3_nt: TGTGCCAGCAGCCCACAGTCTTCTGGGGCCAACGTCCTGACTTTC
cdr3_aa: CASSPQSSGANVLTF

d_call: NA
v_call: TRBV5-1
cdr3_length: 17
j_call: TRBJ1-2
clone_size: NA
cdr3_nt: TGCGCCAGCAGCTTGGAGGTCGCTTGGCAGACTAGCTATGGCTACACCTTC
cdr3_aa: CASSLEVAWQTSYGYTF

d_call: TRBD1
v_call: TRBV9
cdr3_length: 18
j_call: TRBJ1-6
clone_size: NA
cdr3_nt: TGTGCCAGCAGCGTAGGAGGGGGCGGGAGCTCCTATAATTCACCCCTCCACTTT
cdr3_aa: CASSVGGGGSSYNSPLHF

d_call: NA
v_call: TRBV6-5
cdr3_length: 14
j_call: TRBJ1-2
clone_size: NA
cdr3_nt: TGTGCCAGCAGTTACTCGACAGGCAACTATGGCTACACCTTC
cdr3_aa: CASSYSTGNYGYTF

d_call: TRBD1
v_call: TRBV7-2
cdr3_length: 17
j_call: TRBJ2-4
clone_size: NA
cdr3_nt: TGTGCCAGCAGCTTAGTGTGGCAGGGGGATACCAAAAACATTCAGTACTTC
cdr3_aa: CASSLVWQGDTKNIQYF

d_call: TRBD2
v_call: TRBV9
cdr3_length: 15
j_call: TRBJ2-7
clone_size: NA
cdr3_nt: TGTGCCAGCAGCCTATCTAGCGGGGGAAACTACGAGCAGTACTTC
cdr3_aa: CASSLSSGGNYEQYF

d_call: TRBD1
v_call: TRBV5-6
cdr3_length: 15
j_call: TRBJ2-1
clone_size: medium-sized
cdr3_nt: TGTGCCAGCAGCTTCGGGGACAGGGCCTACAATGAGCAGTTCTTC
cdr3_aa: CASSFGDRAYNEQFF

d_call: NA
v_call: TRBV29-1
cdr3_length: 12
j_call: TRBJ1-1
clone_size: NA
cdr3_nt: TGCAGCGTTGTGGGAGGGAAGACTGAAGCTTTCTTT
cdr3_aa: CSVVGGKTEAFF

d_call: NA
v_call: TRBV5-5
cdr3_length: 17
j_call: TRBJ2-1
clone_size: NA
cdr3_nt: TGTGCCAGCAGCTTCTACATGGGCAGGGCAGGATACAATGAGCAGTTCTTC
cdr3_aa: CASSFYMGRAGYNEQFF

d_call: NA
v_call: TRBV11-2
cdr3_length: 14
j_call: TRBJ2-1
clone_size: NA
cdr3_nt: TGTGCCAGCAGCCTGAGGACCAGCTACAATGAGCAGTTCTTC
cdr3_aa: CASSLRTSYNEQFF

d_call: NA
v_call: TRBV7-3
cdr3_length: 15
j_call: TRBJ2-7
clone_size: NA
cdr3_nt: TGTGCCAGCAGCCCCTATGGGGCCGGTTCCTACGAGCAGTACTTC
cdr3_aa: CASSPYGAGSYEQYF

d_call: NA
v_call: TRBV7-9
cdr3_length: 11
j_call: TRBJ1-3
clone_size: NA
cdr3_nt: TGTGCCAGCAGCTTAGTAAACACCATATATTTT
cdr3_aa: CASSLVNTIYF

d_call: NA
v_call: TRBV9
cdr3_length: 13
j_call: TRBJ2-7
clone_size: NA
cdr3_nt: TGTGCCAGCAGCGTAGGGTCGGCTTTCGAGCAGTACTTC
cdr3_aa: CASSVGSAFEQYF

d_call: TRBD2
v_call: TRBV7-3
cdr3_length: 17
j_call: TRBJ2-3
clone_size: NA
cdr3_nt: TGTGCCAGCAGCCCATCTTCTAGCGGGGCCCCGGAGGATACGCAGTATTTT
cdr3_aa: CASSPSSSGAPEDTQYF

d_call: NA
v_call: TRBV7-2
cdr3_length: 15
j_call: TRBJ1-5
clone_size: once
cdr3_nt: TGTGCCAGCAGCGATAGTATTATTAGCAATCAGCCCCAGCATTTT
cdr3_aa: CASSDSIISNQPQHF

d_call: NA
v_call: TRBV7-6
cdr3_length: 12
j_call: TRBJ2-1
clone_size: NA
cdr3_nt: TGTGCCAGCAGCTTTGGGGATAATGAGCAGTTCTTC
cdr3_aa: CASSFGDNEQFF

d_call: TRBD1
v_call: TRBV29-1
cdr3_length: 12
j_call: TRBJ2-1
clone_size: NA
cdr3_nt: TGCAGCGCAACAGGGGATTACAATGAGCAGTTCTTC
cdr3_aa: CSATGDYNEQFF

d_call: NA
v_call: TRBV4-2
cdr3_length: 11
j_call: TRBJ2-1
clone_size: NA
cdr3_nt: TGTGCCAGCAGCCAAGGGACAGAGCAGTTCTTC
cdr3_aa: CASSQGTEQFF

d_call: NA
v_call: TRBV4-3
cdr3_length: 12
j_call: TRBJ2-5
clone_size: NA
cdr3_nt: TGCGCCAGCAGCCAGGCCCGCGGGACCCAGTACTTC
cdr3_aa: CASSQARGTQYF

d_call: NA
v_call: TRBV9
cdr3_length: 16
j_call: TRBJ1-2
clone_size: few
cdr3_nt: TGTGCCAGCAGCGGATTGAAGACAGGCGAAATATATGGCTACACCTTC
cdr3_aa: CASSGLKTGEIYGYTF

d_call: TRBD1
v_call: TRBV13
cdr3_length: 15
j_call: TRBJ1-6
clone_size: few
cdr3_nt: TGTGCCAGCAGCGACCGGGACAGGGATGGTTCACCCCTCCACTTT
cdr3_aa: CASSDRDRDGSPLHF

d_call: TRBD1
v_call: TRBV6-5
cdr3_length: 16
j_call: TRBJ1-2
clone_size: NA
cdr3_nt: TGTGCCAGCAGTTACGCCTCCGGGACAGCACTCTATGGCTACACCTTC
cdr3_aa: CASSYASGTALYGYTF

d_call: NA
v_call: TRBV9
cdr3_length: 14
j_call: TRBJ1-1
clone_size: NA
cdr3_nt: TGTGCCAGCAGCGTAAAGGGGCGAGACACTGAAGCTTTCTTT
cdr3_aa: CASSVKGRDTEAFF

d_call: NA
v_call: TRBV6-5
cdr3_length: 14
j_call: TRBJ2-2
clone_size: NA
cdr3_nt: TGTGCCAGCAATAAGGGGTTGAACACCGGGGAGCTGTTTTTT
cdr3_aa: CASNKGLNTGELFF

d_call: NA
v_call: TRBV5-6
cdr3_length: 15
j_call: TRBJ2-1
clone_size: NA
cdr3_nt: TGTGCCAGCAGCTTGGGGCAGTCCTCCTACAATGAGCAGTTCTTC
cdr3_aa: CASSLGQSSYNEQFF

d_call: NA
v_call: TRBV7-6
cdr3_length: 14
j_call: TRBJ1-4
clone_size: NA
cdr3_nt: TGTGCCAGCACCCCAAGTAGCTCTAATGAAAAACTGTTTTTT
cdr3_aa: CASTPSSSNEKLFF

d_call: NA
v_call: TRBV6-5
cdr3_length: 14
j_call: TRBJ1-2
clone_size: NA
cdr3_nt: TGTGCCAGCAGTTACTTGGGGAGTCCTAATCCCTACACCTTC
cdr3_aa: CASSYLGSPNPYTF

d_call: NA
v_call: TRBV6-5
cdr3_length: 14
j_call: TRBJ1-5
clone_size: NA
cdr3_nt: TGTGCCAGCGGAAAGATAGGGACCAATCAGCCCCAGCATTTT
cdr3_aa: CASGKIGTNQPQHF

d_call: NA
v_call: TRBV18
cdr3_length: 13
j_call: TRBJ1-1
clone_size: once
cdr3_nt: TGTGCCAGCTACACAGGAATGAACACTGAAGCTTTCTTT
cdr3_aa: CASYTGMNTEAFF

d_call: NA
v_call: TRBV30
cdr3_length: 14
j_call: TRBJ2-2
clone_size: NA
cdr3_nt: TGTGCCTGGAGTGTAGCAGCCAGTACCGGGGAGCTGTTTTTT
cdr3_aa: CAWSVAASTGELFF

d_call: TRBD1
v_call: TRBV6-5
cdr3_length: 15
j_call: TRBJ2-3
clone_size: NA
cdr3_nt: TGTGCCAGCAGTTACCGGACAGGGGGCACAGATACGCAGTATTTT
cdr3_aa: CASSYRTGGTDTQYF

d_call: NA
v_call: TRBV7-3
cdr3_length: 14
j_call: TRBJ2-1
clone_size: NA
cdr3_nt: TGTGCCAGCAGCTTGGAGACACCATACAATGAGCAGTTCTTC
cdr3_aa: CASSLETPYNEQFF

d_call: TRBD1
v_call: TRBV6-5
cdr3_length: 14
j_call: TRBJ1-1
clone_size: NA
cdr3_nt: TGTGCCAGCAGTTCTCCCCGGACAGGCCCCGAAGCTTTCTTT
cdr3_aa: CASSSPRTGPEAFF

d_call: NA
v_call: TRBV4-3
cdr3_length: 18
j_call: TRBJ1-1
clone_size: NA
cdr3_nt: TGCGCCAGCAGCCAAGGAAATTTCGCCGGGACACCGAACACTGAAGCTTTCTTT
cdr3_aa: CASSQGNFAGTPNTEAFF

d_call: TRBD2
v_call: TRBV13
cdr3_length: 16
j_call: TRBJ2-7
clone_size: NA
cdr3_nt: TGTGCCAGCAGCTCTCTTGGGGGGGGAAGTTCCTACGAGCAGTACTTC
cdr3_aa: CASSSLGGGSSYEQYF

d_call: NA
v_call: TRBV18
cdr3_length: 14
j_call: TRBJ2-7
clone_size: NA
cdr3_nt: TGTGCCAGCTCACCATCGGGACGGGACTACGAGCAGTACTTC
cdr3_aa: CASSPSGRDYEQYF

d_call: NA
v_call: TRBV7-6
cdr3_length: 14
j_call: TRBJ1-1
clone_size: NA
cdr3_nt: TGTGCCAGCAGCCTTGGGACGGGGAACACTGAAGCTTTCTTT
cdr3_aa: CASSLGTGNTEAFF

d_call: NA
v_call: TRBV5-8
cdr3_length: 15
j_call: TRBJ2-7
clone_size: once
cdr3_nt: TGTGCCAGCAGCCCGGGGCCGAATGGGCCTTACGAGCAGTACTTC
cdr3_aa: CASSPGPNGPYEQYF

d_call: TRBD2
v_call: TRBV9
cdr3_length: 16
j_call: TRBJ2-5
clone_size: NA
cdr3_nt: TGTGCCAGCAGCGTAGGCGGTAGCGGGGTCCAAGAGACCCAGTACTTC
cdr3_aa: CASSVGGSGVQETQYF

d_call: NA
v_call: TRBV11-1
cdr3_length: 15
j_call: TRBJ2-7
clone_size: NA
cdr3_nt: TGTGCCAGCAGCTTAACCCAGACAGGACCCTACGAGCAGTACTTC
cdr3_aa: CASSLTQTGPYEQYF

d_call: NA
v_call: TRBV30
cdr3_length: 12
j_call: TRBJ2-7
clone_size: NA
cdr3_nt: TGTGCCTGGAGTATTGGGGGATACGAGCAGTACTTC
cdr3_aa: CAWSIGGYEQYF

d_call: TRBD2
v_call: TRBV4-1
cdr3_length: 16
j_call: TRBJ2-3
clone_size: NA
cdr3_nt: TGCGCCAGCAGCCAAGAAAAGCGGGGGGGCGCAGATACGCAGTATTTT
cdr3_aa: CASSQEKRGGADTQYF

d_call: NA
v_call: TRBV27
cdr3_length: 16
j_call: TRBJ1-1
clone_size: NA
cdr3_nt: TGTGCCAGCAGTTTGAAGGGTAGATACTCGAACACTGAAGCTTTCTTT
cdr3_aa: CASSLKGRYSNTEAFF

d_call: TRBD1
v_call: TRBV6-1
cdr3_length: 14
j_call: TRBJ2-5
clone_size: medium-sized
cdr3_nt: TGTGCCAGCAGCCGACAGGGGTGGGGAGAGACCCAGTACTTC
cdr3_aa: CASSRQGWGETQYF

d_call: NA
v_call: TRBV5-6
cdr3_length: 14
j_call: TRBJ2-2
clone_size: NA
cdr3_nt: TGTGCCAGCAGCCTGGGAGGCGGGACCGGGGAGCTGTTTTTT
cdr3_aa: CASSLGGGTGELFF

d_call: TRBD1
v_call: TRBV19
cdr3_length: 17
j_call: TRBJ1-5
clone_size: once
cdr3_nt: TGTGCCAGTAGAACCGGGACAGGGCGTTTCGGCAATCAGCCCCAGCATTTT
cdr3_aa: CASRTGTGRFGNQPQHF

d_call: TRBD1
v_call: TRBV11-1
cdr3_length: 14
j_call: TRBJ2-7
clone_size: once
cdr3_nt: TGTGCCAGCAGCTCCCGGACAGGGGGGGCCGAGCAGTACTTC
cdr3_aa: CASSSRTGGAEQYF

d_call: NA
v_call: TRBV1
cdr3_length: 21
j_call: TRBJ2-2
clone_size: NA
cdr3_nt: TGCACCAGCAGCCAAGGAGGGAAAGGACGGAACCCTTCTCTGAACACCGGGGAGCTGTTTTTT
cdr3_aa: CTSSQGGKGRNPSLNTGELFF

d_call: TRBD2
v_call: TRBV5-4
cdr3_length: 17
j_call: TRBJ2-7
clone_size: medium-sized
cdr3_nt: TGTGCCAGCAGCTTGTTCCCCGGAACTAGCGCCTCCTACGAGCAGTACTTC
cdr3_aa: CASSLFPGTSASYEQYF

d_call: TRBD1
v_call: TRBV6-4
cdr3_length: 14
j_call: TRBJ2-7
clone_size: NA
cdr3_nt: TGTGCCAGCAGTAGGACAGGGGGATACTACGAGCAGTACTTC
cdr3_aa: CASSRTGGYYEQYF